This is a list of T cell receptor beta chains from one sample in a study of beta chain features in type 1 diabetes. Produced via immunoSEQ multiplex PCR; TCRdb's table is partial and in-frame only. The table has 150,000 to 170,000 clones, around 8% seen once. What was sequenced was central memory CD4+ T cells from blood. Every receptor here comes from a man younger than 30 in good health. Both conserved end residues are part of each CDR3. The D gene is left open where the match is weak. Clone size is not always given. Where it is, it says once, few, many or a class for expanded clones.

V	D	size	J	DNA	CDR3
TRBV4-1	TRBD1	.	TRBJ1-4	TGCGCCAGCAGCCAATCGAGGACAGGGGTTGCTGAAAAACTGTTTTTT	CASSQSRTGVAEKLFF
TRBV5-1	TRBD1	.	TRBJ1-1	TGCGCCAGCAGCCAAGGCGCAGGGGGGGAAGCTTTCTTT	CASSQGAGGEAFF
TRBV9	TRBD1	few	TRBJ2-2	TGTGCCAGCAGGGCCGGGACAGGGAACACCGGGGAGCTGTTTTTT	CASRAGTGNTGELFF
TRBV29-1	.	few	TRBJ2-7	TGCAGCGTGAGGTTCTCCTACGAGCAGTACTTC	CSVRFSYEQYF
TRBV25-1	.	many	TRBJ2-5	TGTGCCAGCAGTGAGTGGCAGGGCAAGACCCAGTACTTC	CASSEWQGKTQYF
TRBV4-2	.	many	TRBJ2-4	TGTGCCAGCAGCCAAGATCACAAAAACATTCAGTACTTC	CASSQDHKNIQYF
TRBV30	TRBD2	.	TRBJ2-2	TGTGCCTGGAAACCGACTAGCGGCGCTTTTAACACCGGGGAGCTGTTTTTT	CAWKPTSGAFNTGELFF
TRBV30	TRBD1	few	TRBJ1-5	TGTGCCTGGAGTGCCACGGACAGGGAAGGTCAGCCCCAGCATTTT	CAWSATDREGQPQHF
TRBV4-3	TRBD1	few	TRBJ1-1	TGCGCCAGCAGCCAAGCAGTCGCAGGGGGACAGAACACTGAAGCTTTCTTT	CASSQAVAGGQNTEAFF
TRBV7-9	TRBD1	.	TRBJ2-7	TGTGCCAGCAGCTTTGGGACAGGGCCCTACGAGCAGTACTTC	CASSFGTGPYEQYF
TRBV25-1	.	.	TRBJ2-2	TGTGCCAGCAGTCGCGGACATGTCACCGGGGAGCTGTTTTTT	CASSRGHVTGELFF
TRBV4-1	.	.	TRBJ1-5	TGCGCCAGCAGCCAGGCCGGGACACTTAATCAGCCCCAGCATTTT	CASSQAGTLNQPQHF
TRBV6-6	TRBD1	.	TRBJ2-1	TGTGCCAGCAGCCCGGACAGGGGATCGGAGCAGTTCTTC	CASSPDRGSEQFF
TRBV6-1	.	.	TRBJ1-2	TGTGCCAGCAGTGAAGTCGCCGGTCGGGGGGTAGGTGGCTACACCTTC	CASSEVAGRGVGGYTF
TRBV11-3	.	few	TRBJ2-6	TGTGCCAGCAGCTCAGGTGACAGCTCTGGGGCCAACGTCCTGACTTTC	CASSSGDSSGANVLTF
TRBV6-1	.	.	TRBJ2-3	TGTGCCACCTACCGGGACACCGGGAATACGCAGTATTTT	CATYRDTGNTQYF
TRBV19	.	.	TRBJ2-7	TGTGCCAGTAGTAGATCTACCGAGCAGTACTTC	CASSRSTEQYF
TRBV7-9	.	few	TRBJ2-5	TGTGCCAGCAGCCCCGGGACTCCAGAATCGGGGACCCAGTACTTC	CASSPGTPESGTQYF
TRBV6-6	TRBD1	few	TRBJ2-7	TGTGCCAGTACAGGGGGCTACGAGCAGTACTTC	CASTGGYEQYF
TRBV6-1	.	.	TRBJ1-5	TGTGCCAGCAGTGACCCGCGGGTCAATCAGCCCCAGCATTTT	CASSDPRVNQPQHF
TRBV2	.	few	TRBJ2-7	TGTGCCAGCAGTGAATCGGGACTGGTTTACGAGCAGTACTTC	CASSESGLVYEQYF
TRBV30	TRBD2	.	TRBJ2-2	TGTGCCTGGAGTCCCGGGACTAGCGTAACCGGGGAGCTGTTTTTT	CAWSPGTSVTGELFF
TRBV5-6	TRBD1	.	TRBJ1-4	TGTGCCAGCAGCGGATGGACAGGGATCGGTAATGAAAAACTGTTTTTT	CASSGWTGIGNEKLFF
TRBV5-1	.	few	TRBJ1-1	TGCGCCAGCAGCTCGGGACAGAACACTGAAGCTTTCTTT	CASSSGQNTEAFF
TRBV4-3	.	.	TRBJ1-6	TGCGCCAGCAGCCAAGACGGGGGTCAGATTCCTAATTCACCCCTCCACTTT	CASSQDGGQIPNSPLHF
TRBV30	.	.	TRBJ1-4	TGTGCCTGTACAGGGACAACTAATGAAAAACTGTTTTTT	CACTGTTNEKLFF
TRBV15	TRBD1	.	TRBJ1-5	TGTGCCACCAGCACCGACAGGGGGAGCAATCAGCCCCAGCATTTT	CATSTDRGSNQPQHF
TRBV28	TRBD2	.	TRBJ2-1	TGTGCCAGCAGTTTACTCCAAGCGGGAGGAGGGTACAATGAGCAGTTCTTC	CASSLLQAGGGYNEQFF
TRBV4-3	TRBD2	.	TRBJ2-1	TGCGCCAGCAGCAAAGGGGGACTAGGGACGTACAATGAGCAGTTCTTC	CASSKGGLGTYNEQFF
TRBV5-6	.	many	TRBJ2-7	TGTGCCAGCAGCTTGGACTGGAGGGATCAGCCCGAGCAGTACTTC	CASSLDWRDQPEQYF
TRBV13	TRBD2	many	TRBJ2-5	TGTGCCAGCAGCTTATCGGGACTAGAAGAGACCCAGTACTTC	CASSLSGLEETQYF
TRBV19	.	.	TRBJ2-7	TGTGCCAGTAGAGATAGATACGAGCAGTACTTC	CASRDRYEQYF
TRBV5-1	TRBD1	.	TRBJ1-4	TGCGCCAGCAGCACCGGACAGGGTGCAACTAATGAAAAACTGTTTTTT	CASSTGQGATNEKLFF
TRBV7-3	TRBD2	.	TRBJ2-1	TGTGCCAGCAGCCCGAGCGGGATTTCCTACAATGAGCAGTTCTTC	CASSPSGISYNEQFF
TRBV14	.	many	TRBJ1-1	TGTGCCAGCAGCCCCTCATCGGACACTGAAGCTTTCTTT	CASSPSSDTEAFF
TRBV7-6	.	.	TRBJ1-5	TGTGCCAGCAGCTTGCTTGGCCAGCCCCAGCATTTT	CASSLLGQPQHF